Each of the 18 T cell receptor beta chains below was sequenced from the same sample in a study of CD8 T cells in ankylosing spondylitis. Overall study findings and caveats: A TCR beta motif of about eight highly homologous variants seemed to mark ankylosing spondylitis blood.

One entry per CDR3 protein, called by TCRdb with MiXCR from the 5' RACE reads. This table holds about 90,000 distinct CDR3 sequences, roughly 9% found once. These TCRs' antigens remain unknown. The sequenced sample was blood, either unsorted or a sorted T cell fraction (not recorded which). Every receptor here comes from a male donor with ankylosing spondylitis.

The table lists this clonotype with many counts. The rearrangement links TRBV5-6 to TRBJ2-1, with 7 nucleotides matching TRBD1. Germline CDR1 SGHDT, CDR2 YYEEEE. The CDR3 has 14 amino acids. The V and J ends lost 0 bases and 7 bases, in that order; junction bases with no gene match: 4. For the CDR3, the DNA is TGTGCCAGCAGCTTGGGGGGACAGAAGAATGAGCAGTTCTTC. It encodes CASSLGGQKNEQFF.

A note on this clonotype: At one of its ends the junction is not consistent with the germline gene, which may arise from a read error. This sequence joins TRBV3-1 and TRBJ2-5; possibly TRBD1 for D (6 bases). The CDR3 contains 17 residues. CDR1 is LGHDT and CDR2 is YNNKEL in the germline V gene (reference sequence). CDR3 residues: CACSHGSVPGQQETQYF. CDR3 DNA sequence: TGTGCCTGCAGCCATGGGTCAGTTCCGGGACAACAAGAGACCCAGTACTTC.

This clonotype was observed a few times. The J gene is TRBJ2-3, the V gene TRBV27; D possibly corresponds to TRBD1 (6 bases). The CDR3 extends over 17 amino acids. V was clipped by 0 bases and J by 4 bases, with 17 bases between them. CDR1 MNHEY and CDR2 SMNVEV come from the germline V gene (reference sequence). The CDR3 region is CASSLSLVWGQSDTQYF. CDR3 coding DNA: TGTGCCAGCAGTTTATCGCTTGTGTGGGGGCAATCAGATACGCAGTATTTT.

This clonotype was counted only a few times. The V gene is TRBV7-9, the J gene TRBJ2-3; possibly TRBD1 for D (6 bases). The CDR3 loop spans 15 amino acids. Per the germline V gene, CDR1 is SEHNR and CDR2 is FQNEAQ (reference sequence). Trimming took 2 bases from V and 2 from J, leaving 11 bases between them. CDR3 residues: CASSLSTGYTDTQYF. In DNA, the CDR3 is TGTGCCAGCAGCTTATCCACAGGGTACACAGATACGCAGTATTTT.

In this sample, this clonotype turned up many times. This chain uses TRBV12-3 or TRBV12-4 with TRBJ2-1; D may be TRBD2 (7 bases). V lost 1 base, J lost 9 bases, and 10 bases lay in between. The CDR3 has 13 residues. CDR3 protein: CASSLGRGAEQFF. The CDR3 region has the DNA TGTGCCAGCAGTTTAGGCCGGGGGGCTGAGCAGTTCTTC.

In this sample, this clonotype turned up many times. The rearrangement links TRBV6-4 to TRBJ2-2, with D perhaps matching TRBD2 (6 bases). This CDR3 is 14 amino acids long. CDR1 is MRHNA, CDR2 SNTAGT, per germline. V was clipped by 4 bases and J by 3 bases, with 9 bases between them. The CDR3 sequence is CASSGSSDTGELFF. In nucleotides, the CDR3 is TGTGCCAGCAGTGGGTCTAGCGACACCGGGGAGCTGTTTTTT.

This clonotype has a count of ten or more. V is TRBV6-1 and J is TRBJ2-1; 12 positions match TRBD2. The CDR3 sequence is 16 residues long. Germline assignment: CDR1 MNHNS and CDR2 SASEGT. J was trimmed by 8 bases and V by 5 bases; bases with no gene match: 10. In DNA, the CDR3 is TGTGCCAGCAGTCGAACCCGGACTAGCGGGAACGATGAGCAGTTCTTC. It is translated as CASSRTRTSGNDEQFF.

This clonotype was recorded many times. The chain joins TRBV10-2 to TRBJ2-4, with D perhaps given as TRBD1 or TRBD2 (5 bases each). Looked up from germline, CDR1 is WSHSY and CDR2 is SAAADI. Between the trimmed V and J ends, which lost 4 bases and 6 bases, there was a span of 13 bases. The CDR3 has 14 amino acids. The CDR3 DNA reads TGCGCCAGCAGTGTTGGGGGTGTCACAAACATTCAGTACTTC. Translated: CASSVGGVTNIQYF.

This clonotype was counted a few times. The J gene is TRBJ1-1, the V gene TRBV19; perhaps TRBD1 as D (6 bases). Per the germline V gene, CDR1 is LNHDA and CDR2 is SQIVND (reference sequence). The CDR3 has 12 residues. V was cut by 5 bases and J by 3 bases, with 7 bases left in between. Written as DNA, the CDR3 is TGTGCCAGTAGTCAGGGGTACACTGAAGCTTTCTTT. Residues: CASSQGYTEAFF.

The rearrangement links TRBV27 to TRBJ2-5, with D possibly matching TRBD2 (6 bases). Between the trimmed V and J ends, which lost 3 bases and 5 bases, there was a span of 22 bases. From germline, CDR1 is MNHEY and CDR2 SMNVEV (reference sequence). CDR3 size: 17 residues. As DNA, the CDR3 is TGTGCCAGCAGTTTGCCCAATCCCGGGACTGAGGTGGAGACCCAGTACTTC. It is translated as CASSLPNPGTEVETQYF.

This clonotype was seen ten or more times. The chain couples TRBV6-1 to TRBJ2-2; maybe TRBD2 (6 bases). The CDR3 contains 18 residues. V dropped 4 bases and J dropped 0 bases, with 18 bases sitting between them. Germline V gene sequence: CDR1 MNHNS, CDR2 SASEGT. In DNA, the CDR3 is TGTGCCAGCAGTGGGTTGCGTGAGGTAGCGGCGAACACCGGGGAGCTGTTTTTT. It is translated as CASSGLREVAANTGELFF.

This clonotype was seen many times. CDR3 coding DNA: TGCGCCAGCAGCCATGACGGGACTAGCGGGAGTGCTGAGCAGTTCTTC. Translated: CASSHDGTSGSAEQFF. The rearrangement links TRBV4-1 to TRBJ2-1, with 14 positions matching TRBD2. V lost 3 bases and J lost 9; bases outside the gene matches: 7. This CDR3 spans 16 amino acids. Germline V lookup: CDR1 MGHRA, CDR2 YSYEKL.

This clonotype was recorded many times. The chain couples TRBV4-1 to TRBJ2-1; D is unresolved. The V end lost 4 bases, the J end lost 0 bases, and 13 bases lay between the germline ends. The CDR3 sequence is 16 residues long. Germline CDR1 and CDR2: MGHRA and YSYEKL. Written as DNA, the CDR3 is TGCGCCAGCAGCCTTATGTCTACCGGCTCCTACAATGAGCAGTTCTTC. It yields the protein CASSLMSTGSYNEQFF.

This clonotype was counted at least ten times. This chain joins TRBV12-3 or TRBV12-4 and TRBJ2-3; D uncertain. V was shortened by 1 base and J by 5 bases, with 13 bases between the two germline ends. The CDR3 is made up of 15 amino acids. The CDR3 bases are TGTGCCAGCAGTTTAGGGGCGGAGTGGAGAGATACGCAGTATTTT. Residues: CASSLGAEWRDTQYF.

In its sample, this clonotype was seen many times. This chain connects TRBV25-1 to TRBJ2-7; D might be TRBD2 (6 bases). Germline V gives CDR1 MGHDK, CDR2 SYGVNS. With 7 bases removed from V and 4 bases from J, the gap between germline ends came to 14 bases. This CDR3 is built from 13 residues. CDR3 bases: TGTGCCAGCACCCCCCACGCGGGGTACGAGCAGTACTTC. Its protein product is CASTPHAGYEQYF.

This clonotype has more than one count but fewer than ten. The rearrangement joins TRBV20-1 to TRBJ1-5; 7 nucleotides agree with TRBD1. The germline V gene encodes CDR1 DFQATT and CDR2 SNEGSKA (reference sequence). This CDR3 is built from 16 residues. V gave up 0 bases and J gave up 5 bases; unmatched junction bases: 10. CDR3 nucleotides: TGCAGTGCTAGAGAAATGGGCCAGGGGGGGTATCAGCCCCAGCATTTT. It encodes CSAREMGQGGYQPQHF.

This clonotype appeared many times. DNA for the CDR3: TGTGCCAGCATCCTCCTAGCGGGGACATCCAGTGAGCAGTTCTTC. Its protein product is CASILLAGTSSEQFF. V gene TRBV12-3 or TRBV12-4 combines with J gene TRBJ2-1; 9 bases are a match to TRBD2. Trimming cost V 7 bases and J 9 bases; bases outside gene matches: 13. This CDR3 is built from 15 residues.

The genes are TRBV11-2 and TRBJ2-7; 8 bases map to TRBD2. The V gene end was trimmed by 4 bases and the J gene end by 2 bases; junction bases not matched to a gene: 10. Germline V gene sequence: CDR1 SGHAT, CDR2 FQNNGV. This CDR3 comprises 16 residues. The CDR3 DNA reads TGTGCCAGCAGCTGGGGAGCGGGAGTCCCAACCTACGAGCAGTACTTC. It yields the protein CASSWGAGVPTYEQYF.